This T cell receptor (beta chain) is drawn from a study of blood T cell repertoires in COVID-19. Study information: Italy, Spain and the United States were the sources of the convalescent and acute COVID-19 samples. In each case, the material was cDNA or gDNA derived from T cells, B-cell-depleted T cells, or PBMCs.

The CDR3 contains 15 residues. The ends were cut back, 0 bases at V and 5 bases at J, with 13 bases in the middle. Germline-derived CDR1 and CDR2 are MNHEY and SVGAGI. Original handling: For nucleated cells, counts were estimated from reference gene primer amplification. Profiling relied on immunoSEQ multiplex PCR, and the TCRdb table lists in-frame clones only, not all of them. That table is the source of V, J and clone size, and D and trimming were worked out from the DNA. This table holds around 300,000 clones, about nine tenths found once. This receptor was identified in a man over 45 with acute or convalescent COVID-19. The sequenced sample was peripheral blood. V is TRBV6-5 and J is TRBJ1-1; D is possibly TRBD1 (5 bases). The CDR3 nucleotides read TGTGCCAGCAGTTACTCTGGTCAGGGAGGAACTGAAGCTTTCTTT. Encoded protein: CASSYSGQGGTEAFF.